This T cell receptor (beta chain) was profiled in a study of T cells in narcolepsy. Across the study: Enrolled donors included narcolepsy type 1 or type 2 patients and healthy controls. General observations from the study: Some memory CD4+ repertoires had no autoreactive clone sequences. Autoreactive HCRT-specific and TRIB2-specific clonotypes were marked in same-patient CSF-versus-blood CD4+ comparisons. Autoreactive clonotypes reportedly recurred in blood of same and different patients, not controls.

The assay was immunoSEQ multiplex PCR, and TCRdb's table has in-frame clones only and misses some. The data show approximately 32,000 clones, about 90% seen once. CDR3 length: 15 residues. The V and J ends lost 6 bases and 5 bases, in that order; junction bases with no gene match: 10. Germline loops: CDR1 MDHEN, CDR2 SYDVKM. On this clone itself: The antigen remains undetermined.

V and J are TRBV28 and TRBJ2-1, with 7 bases matching TRBD1. The source material was CD45RA- memory CD4+ T cells from PBMCs. This TCR derives from a human donor with narcolepsy. CDR3 coding DNA: TGTGCCAGCAGCCAAGACAGGGTCGGGGACAATGAGCAGTTCTTC. Translated, it gives CASSQDRVGDNEQFF. The entire variable domain, with the rest obtained from reference TRBV28 and TRBJ2-1, is as follows: DVKVTQSSRYLVKRTGEKVFLECVQDMDHENMFWYRQDPGLGLRLIYFSYDVKMKEKGDIPEGYSVSREKKERFSLILESASTNQTSMYLCASSQDRVGDNEQFFGPGTRLTVL.